The next 18 T cell receptor beta chains were all read from a single sample in a study of CD8 T cells in ankylosing spondylitis. TCRdb passed the 5' RACE reads through MiXCR, listing each CDR3 protein once. This table holds around 140,000 distinct CDR3 sequences, roughly an eighth found once. The specimen was blood, either unsorted or a sorted T cell fraction (not recorded which). These TCRs come from a female donor with ankylosing spondylitis or in good health (not recorded which).

In its sample, this clonotype was seen many times. The chain couples TRBV7-9 to TRBJ2-3; D gene ambiguous. The CDR3 is made up of 17 amino acids. Between the trimmed V and J ends, which lost 4 bases and 0 bases, there was a span of 17 bases. CDR1 SEHNR and CDR2 FQNEAQ come from the germline V gene (reference sequence). The CDR3 spells CASSSPTRSLSTDTQYF. The CDR3 nucleotides are TGTGCCAGCAGCTCGCCTACCCGGTCTCTAAGCACAGATACGCAGTATTTT.

There are many counts of this clonotype. This chain connects TRBV18 to TRBJ1-2; a possible D gene is TRBD1 (5 bases). Per germline, CDR1 KGHSH and CDR2 LQKENI. V dropped 3 bases and J dropped 4 bases, with 15 bases sitting between them. The CDR3 is 15 residues long. The CDR3 reads CASSPSQEVGYGYTF. For the CDR3, the DNA is TGTGCCAGCTCACCTTCACAGGAAGTTGGCTATGGCTACACCTTC.

The gene calls are TRBV29-1 and TRBJ2-5, with a weak D call TRBD1 (5 bases). The CDR3 length is 14 residues. Trimming pared 0 bases from V and 5 bases from J, leaving 13 bases between. Per germline, CDR1 SQVTM and CDR2 ANQGSEA. Here the CDR3 reads CSVEDPGARETQYF. CDR3 nucleotide sequence: TGCAGCGTTGAAGACCCTGGGGCAAGGGAGACCCAGTACTTC.

This clonotype has more than one count but fewer than ten. The chain couples TRBV12-3 or TRBV12-4 to TRBJ1-5, with 7 bases identical to TRBD1. V shed 5 bases and J 3 bases; nucleotides not matched to a gene: 16. The CDR3 has 18 amino acids. CDR3 DNA sequence: TGTGCCAGCAGTCCCGGGACAGAGAGGCCTATATTCAATCAGCCCCAGCATTTT. It translates to CASSPGTERPIFNQPQHF.

This clonotype was seen at least ten times. The genes are TRBV29-1 and TRBJ2-1, with no clear D. The CDR3 consists of 10 residues. V lost 4 bases and J lost 7, with 5 bases in between. CDR1 SQVTM and CDR2 ANQGSEA come from the germline V gene. The CDR3 protein is CSVVSNEQFF. The CDR3 DNA follows: TGCAGCGTTGTAAGTAATGAGCAGTTCTTC.

This rearrangement joins TRBV5-5 to TRBJ2-1; D ambiguous. CDR1 and CDR2 from the germline V gene are SGHKS and YYEKEE (reference sequence). Trimming shortened V by 7 bases and J by 0 bases, and 14 bases separated the two germline ends. CDR3 size: 15 residues. CDR3 in amino acids: CASQWTKSSYNEQFF. CDR3 in DNA: TGTGCCAGCCAGTGGACCAAGAGCTCCTACAATGAGCAGTTCTTC.

This clonotype was counted at least ten times. This sequence joins TRBV2 and TRBJ1-4, with unresolved D. CDR3 length equals 16 residues. The V end was cut by 5 bases, the J end by 4 bases, with 17 bases between. From germline, CDR1 is SNHLY and CDR2 FYNNEI. For the CDR3, the DNA is TGTGCCAGCAGTCGCTCCGACGGGATGATTAATGAAAAACTGTTTTTT. This encodes CASSRSDGMINEKLFF.

As concerns this clonotype: A much bigger clone sits one base away, suggesting this may be a read error. The chain recombines TRBV7-8 with TRBJ2-7; 9 bases fit TRBD1. The CDR3 spans 13 residues. The J segment lost 6 bases and the V segment lost 10 bases, leaving 10 bases of the junction unmatched. Per germline, CDR1 SGHVS and CDR2 FQNEAQ. The CDR3 DNA follows: TGTGCCACAAACCGGGACAGGGATTTCGAGCAGTACTTC. This codes for CATNRDRDFEQYF. The variable domain in full, completed from reference TRBV7-8 and TRBJ2-7, reads GAGVSQSPRYKVAKRGQDVALRCDPISGHVSLFWYQQALGQGPEFLTYFQNEAQLDKSGLPSDRFFAERPEGSVSTLKIQRTQQEDSAVYLCATNRDRDFEQYFGPGTRLTVT.

This clonotype has a handful of counts. The chain recombines TRBV15 with TRBJ1-5, with unresolved D. Between the trimmed V and J ends, which lost 0 bases and 7 bases, there was a span of 19 bases. The CDR3 totals 17 residues. Per germline, CDR1 LNHNV and CDR2 YYDKDF (reference sequence). The CDR3 sequence is CATSRDPEINEGQPQHF. The CDR3 nucleotides read TGTGCCACCAGCAGAGATCCGGAAATAAACGAGGGACAGCCCCAGCATTTT.

This clonotype was observed at least ten times. The chain employs TRBV6-1 and TRBJ2-3; a possible D gene is TRBD1 (5 bases). CDR3 size: 13 residues. Looked up from germline, CDR1 is MNHNS and CDR2 is SASEGT. Trimming left V 6 bases short and J 3 bases short, with 10 bases between. CDR3 sequence reads: CASRATGTDTQYF. DNA of the CDR3: TGTGCCAGCAGGGCCACAGGAACAGATACGCAGTATTTT.

This clonotype came up many times. The CDR3: CASSTGFNQPQHF. CDR3 coding DNA: TGCGCCAGCAGCACGGGGTTCAATCAGCCCCAGCATTTT. The chain is built from TRBV5-1 and TRBJ1-5; no reliable D call. The CDR3 is 13 residues long. Germline V lookup: CDR1 SGHRS, CDR2 YFSETQ. The V end lost 4 bases, the J end lost 3 bases, and 8 bases lay between the germline ends.

This clonotype was detected many times. V usage is TRBV11-2 and J usage is TRBJ1-2; 9 bases are shared with TRBD1. The germline V gene encodes CDR1 SGHAT and CDR2 FQNNGV. V lost 5 bases and J lost 1; bases outside the gene matches: 5. This CDR3 contains 15 residues. CDR3 in amino acids: CASSGGTGSNYGYTF. DNA for the CDR3: TGTGCCAGCAGCGGGGGGACAGGGAGTAACTATGGCTACACCTTC.

At least ten counts were recorded for this clonotype. V and J are TRBV6-1 and TRBJ2-7; D possibly corresponds to TRBD1 (6 bases). V dropped 9 bases and J dropped 0 bases, with 15 bases sitting between them. CDR1 is MNHNS, CDR2 SASEGT, per germline. The CDR3 loop spans 14 amino acids. The CDR3 DNA reads TGTGCCAGTGACCGGGACACCAGCTCCTACGAGCAGTACTTC. Residues: CASDRDTSSYEQYF.

This clonotype was detected ten times or more. V usage is TRBV12-3 or TRBV12-4 and J usage is TRBJ2-1; 13 bases map to TRBD2. This CDR3 has 15 residues. Germline trimming cut 6 bases from V and 8 bases from J; bases unmatched to any gene: 7. The CDR3 here is CASSTSGRAGYEQFF. CDR3 coding DNA: TGTGCCAGCAGCACTAGCGGGAGGGCGGGGTATGAGCAGTTCTTC.

This clonotype was recorded at least ten times. V usage is TRBV18 and J usage is TRBJ2-1, with a weak D call TRBD2 (6 bases). Germline V lookup: CDR1 KGHSH, CDR2 LQKENI. The V gene lost 0 bases and the J gene lost 7 bases, with 13 bases spanning the gap. The CDR3 has 15 residues. In DNA, the CDR3 is TGTGCCAGCTCACCACCGGGACTTGAAGGGAATGAGCAGTTCTTC. Amino acid sequence: CASSPPGLEGNEQFF.

This chain uses TRBV28 with TRBJ2-7, with D perhaps given as TRBD1 or TRBD2 (5 bases each). The CDR3 contains 13 residues. Trimming took 8 bases from V and 2 from J, leaving 13 bases between them. Germline CDR1 MDHEN, CDR2 SYDVKM. The CDR3 reads CASRQGVTYEQYF. The CDR3 DNA reads TGTGCCAGCCGGCAGGGAGTCACCTACGAGCAGTACTTC.

This clonotype was counted many times. The rearrangement links TRBV20-1 to TRBJ2-3, with 10 bases matching TRBD2. J gave up 3 bases and V 3 bases, and 3 bases lay outside the gene matches. The germline V gene encodes CDR1 DFQATT and CDR2 SNEGSKA (reference sequence). This CDR3 comprises 14 residues. In DNA form, the CDR3 reads TGCAGTGCTAGGGGACTAGCGTTAACAGATACGCAGTATTTT. Its translation is CSARGLALTDTQYF.

This clonotype has at least ten counts. This rearrangement joins TRBV20-1 to TRBJ2-7; D not resolved. Germline CDR1 DFQATT, CDR2 SNEGSKA (reference sequence). V lost 4 bases, J lost 5 bases, and 9 bases lay in between. This CDR3 is 11 amino acids long. CDR3 in DNA: TGCAGTGCTACTCAGTTACACGAGCAGTACTTC. Translation: CSATQLHEQYF.